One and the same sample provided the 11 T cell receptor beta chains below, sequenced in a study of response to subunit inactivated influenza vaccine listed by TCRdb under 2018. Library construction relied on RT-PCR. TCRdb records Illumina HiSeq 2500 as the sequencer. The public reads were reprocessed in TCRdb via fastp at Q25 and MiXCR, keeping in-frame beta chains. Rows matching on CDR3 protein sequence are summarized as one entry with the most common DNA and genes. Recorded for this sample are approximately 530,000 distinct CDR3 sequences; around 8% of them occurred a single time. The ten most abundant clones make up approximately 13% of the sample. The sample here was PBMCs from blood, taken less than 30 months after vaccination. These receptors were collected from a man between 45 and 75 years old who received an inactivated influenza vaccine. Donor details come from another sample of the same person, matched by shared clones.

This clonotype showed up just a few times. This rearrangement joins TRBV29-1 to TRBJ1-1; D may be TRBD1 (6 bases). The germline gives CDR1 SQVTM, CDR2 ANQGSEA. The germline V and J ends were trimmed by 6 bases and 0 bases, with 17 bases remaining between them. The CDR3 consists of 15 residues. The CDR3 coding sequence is TGCAGCGTCGCCTATCTGACAGGAGTGAACACTGAAGCTTTCTTT. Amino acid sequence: CSVAYLTGVNTEAFF. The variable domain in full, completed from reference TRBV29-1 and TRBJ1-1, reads SAVISQKPSRDICQRGTSLTIQCQVDSQVTMMFWYRQQPGQSLTLIATANQGSEATYESGFVIDKFPISRPNLTFSTLTVSNMSPEDSSIYLCSVAYLTGVNTEAFFGQGTRLTVV.

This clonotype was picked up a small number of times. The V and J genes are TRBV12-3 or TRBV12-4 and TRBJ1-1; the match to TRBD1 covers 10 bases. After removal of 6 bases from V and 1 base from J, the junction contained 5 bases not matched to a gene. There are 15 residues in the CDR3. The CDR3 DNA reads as TGTGCCAGCAGAAGACAGGGGGCGCGGAACACTGAAGCTTTCTTT. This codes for CASRRQGARNTEAFF.

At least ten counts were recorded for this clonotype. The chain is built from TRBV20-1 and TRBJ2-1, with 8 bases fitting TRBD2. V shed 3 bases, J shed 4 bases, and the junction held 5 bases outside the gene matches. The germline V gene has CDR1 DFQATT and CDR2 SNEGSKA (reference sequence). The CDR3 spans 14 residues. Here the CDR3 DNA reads TGCAGTGCTAGGTTAGCGGGACCTTACAATGAGCAGTTCTTC. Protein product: CSARLAGPYNEQFF.

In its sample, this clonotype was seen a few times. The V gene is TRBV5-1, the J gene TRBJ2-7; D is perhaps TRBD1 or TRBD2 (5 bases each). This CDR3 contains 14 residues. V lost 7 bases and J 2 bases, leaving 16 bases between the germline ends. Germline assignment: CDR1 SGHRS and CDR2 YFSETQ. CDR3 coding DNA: TGCGCCAGCGGCAACCTCGGGACCACCTACGAGCAGTACTTC. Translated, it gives CASGNLGTTYEQYF.

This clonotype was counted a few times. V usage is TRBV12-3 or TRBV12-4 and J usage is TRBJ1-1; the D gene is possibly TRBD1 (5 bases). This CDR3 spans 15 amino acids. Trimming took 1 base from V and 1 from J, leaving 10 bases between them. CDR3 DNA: TGTGCCAGCAGTTTAGAGGACATTACGAACACTGAAGCTTTCTTT. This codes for CASSLEDITNTEAFF.

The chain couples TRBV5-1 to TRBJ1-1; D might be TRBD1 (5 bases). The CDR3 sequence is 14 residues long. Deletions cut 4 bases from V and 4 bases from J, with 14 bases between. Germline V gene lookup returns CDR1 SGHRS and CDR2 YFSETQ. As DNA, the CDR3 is TGCGCCAGCAGCACGGACACCTCGGGCACTGAAGCTTTCTTT. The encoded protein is CASSTDTSGTEAFF.

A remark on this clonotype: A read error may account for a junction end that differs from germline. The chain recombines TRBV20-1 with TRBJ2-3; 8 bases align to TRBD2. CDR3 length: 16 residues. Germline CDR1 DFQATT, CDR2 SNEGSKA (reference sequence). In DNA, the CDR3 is TGCTGTGCTAGTCCCCTCCTAGCGGGTAACACAGATACGCAGTATTTT. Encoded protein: CCASPLLAGNTDTQYF.

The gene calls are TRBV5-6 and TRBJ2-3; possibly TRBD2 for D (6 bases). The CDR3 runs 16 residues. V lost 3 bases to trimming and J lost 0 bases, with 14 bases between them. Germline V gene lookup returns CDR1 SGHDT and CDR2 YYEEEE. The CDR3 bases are TGTGCCAGCAGCTCTAGACTAGGTGTCAGCACAGATACGCAGTATTTT. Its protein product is CASSSRLGVSTDTQYF.

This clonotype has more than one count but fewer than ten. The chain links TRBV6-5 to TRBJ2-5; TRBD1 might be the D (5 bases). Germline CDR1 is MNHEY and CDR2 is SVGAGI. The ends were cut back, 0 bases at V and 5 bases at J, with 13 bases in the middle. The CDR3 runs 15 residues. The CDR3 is CASSYSPGWMETQYF. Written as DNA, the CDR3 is TGTGCCAGCAGTTACTCGCCAGGGTGGATGGAGACCCAGTACTTC.

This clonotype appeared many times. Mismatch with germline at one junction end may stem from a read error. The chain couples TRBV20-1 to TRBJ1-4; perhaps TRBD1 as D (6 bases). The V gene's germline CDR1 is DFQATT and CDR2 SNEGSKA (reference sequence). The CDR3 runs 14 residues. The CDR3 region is CSAQRGDTTSLPVF. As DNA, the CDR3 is TGCAGTGCCCAAAGGGGGGACACTACCTCCCTGCCTGTTTTT.

The CDR3 here is CASSEQGSGELFF. In nucleotides, the CDR3 is TGTGCCAGCAGCGAACAGGGATCCGGGGAGCTGTTTTTT. The rearrangement joins TRBV11-3 to TRBJ2-2; the D gene is possibly TRBD1 (6 bases). V gave up 5 bases and J gave up 6 bases, with 10 bases separating them. The CDR3 contains 13 residues. Germline V gives CDR1 SGHNT, CDR2 YENEEA.